The text below deals with one TCR beta chain. Its antigen remains unidentified. This sample is part of a study of healthy donors' naive CD4 and CD8 T cells. In the study overall: For TCR alpha, new primers spanned all functional IMGT alpha genes. Whole-study results and caveats: Possible naive T cell homeostatic proliferation bias remained unaddressed.

Trimming removed 5 bases at V and 9 bases at J, with 11 bases between. The CDR3 has 12 amino acids. Germline values: CDR1 MNHEY, CDR2 SVGAGI. Each TCR library used roughly 0.45 ug of total RNA and a linear amplification protocol. MiXCR, run by TCRdb on the reads, gives a single entry per CDR3 protein. The data hold about 180,000 distinct CDR3 sequences, with around 80% observed a single time. This receptor was identified in a pool of human donors in good health; the sample pools cells from several healthy donors. Sequencing was performed on naive CD4+ and CD8+ T cells sorted from blood, pooled from several donors. This chain links TRBV6-5 with TRBJ1-5, with unresolved D. The chain's CDR3 is CASSMGWGPQHF. CDR3 nucleotides: TGTGCCAGCAGTATGGGGTGGGGGCCCCAGCATTTT.